This TCR beta chain was sequenced during a study of OX40 agonist ivuxolimab in advanced cancers. From germline, CDR1 is SNHLY and CDR2 FYNNEI. CDR3 size: 14 residues. V was clipped by 5 bases and J by 8 bases; unmatched bases: 9. Produced via immunoSEQ multiplex PCR; TCRdb's table is partial and in-frame only. The sample yields tens of thousands of clones, about four fifths seen once. The sample in question was CD4+ or CD8+ T cells sorted from blood, obtained in a trial of the OX40 agonist ivuxolimab. The clonotype was recovered from an adult with an advanced solid tumor such as melanoma, head and neck, liver or kidney cancer. The V gene is TRBV2, the J gene TRBJ1-2, with 9 nucleotides matching TRBD1. CDR3 residues: CASSYPGTGNGYTF. CDR3 coding DNA: TGTGCCAGCAGTTACCCCGGGACAGGGAACGGCTACACCTTC.